Listed below are T cell receptor beta chains from one sample, sequenced in a study of blood T cell repertoires in COVID-19. The protocol was immunoSEQ multiplex PCR, while the TCRdb copy is restricted to in-frame clones and leaves out a portion. The sample yields approximately 300,000 clones, roughly 84% seen once. Specimen: peripheral blood. The receptors shown here come from a middle-aged man with active or convalescent COVID-19. Both conserved end residues are part of each CDR3. The D gene is left open where the match is weak. Clone size is shown for a subset of rows, as once, few, many or a class of expanded clone.

j_call	clone_size	d_call	v_call	cdr3_aa	cdr3_nt
TRBJ2-3	few	-	TRBV7-9	CASAGTRAVHDTQYF	TGTGCCAGCGCGGGTACTCGGGCCGTCCACGATACGCAGTATTTT
TRBJ1-2	-	-	TRBV5-4	CASSLATPPYGYTF	TGTGCCAGCAGCTTGGCCACACCTCCCTATGGCTACACCTTC
TRBJ1-1	-	-	TRBV7-9	CASSEASRAFF	TGTGCCAGCAGCGAAGCGTCCCGGGCTTTCTTT
TRBJ2-3	-	TRBD2	TRBV5-1	CASSLSGSGGINTDTQYF	TGCGCCAGCAGCTTGTCCGGGAGCGGGGGAATAAACACAGATACGCAGTATTTT
TRBJ1-6	once	-	TRBV7-7	CASSEDRDARFYNSPLHF	TGTGCCAGCAGCGAGGACAGAGACGCGAGATTCTATAATTCACCCCTCCACTTT
TRBJ2-1	-	-	TRBV9	CASSVLSGTPNEQFF	TGTGCCAGCAGCGTACTGTCCGGGACACCCAATGAGCAGTTCTTC
TRBJ1-4	-	TRBD1	TRBV18	CASSQPGQGGEKLFF	TGTGCCAGCTCACAACCGGGACAGGGAGGTGAAAAACTGTTTTTT
TRBJ2-7	-	-	TRBV2	CASSVDKRLEQYF	TGTGCCAGCAGCGTAGATAAGAGACTCGAGCAGTACTTC
TRBJ1-4	-	TRBD1	TRBV7-9	CASSLGRRGPTNEKLFF	TGTGCCAGCAGCTTAGGAAGGAGGGGGCCAACTAATGAAAAACTGTTTTTT
TRBJ1-1	once	-	TRBV2	CASSAEGVLLSTEAFF	TGTGCCAGCAGTGCGGAGGGCGTGTTATTGAGTACTGAAGCTTTCTTT
TRBJ1-1	-	TRBD1	TRBV2	CASVTPGGVNTEAFF	TGTGCCAGCGTCACGCCAGGGGGAGTGAACACTGAAGCTTTCTTT
TRBJ2-5	-	-	TRBV7-2	CASSPQEVLETQYF	TGTGCCAGCAGCCCGCAGGAGGTATTAGAGACCCAGTACTTC